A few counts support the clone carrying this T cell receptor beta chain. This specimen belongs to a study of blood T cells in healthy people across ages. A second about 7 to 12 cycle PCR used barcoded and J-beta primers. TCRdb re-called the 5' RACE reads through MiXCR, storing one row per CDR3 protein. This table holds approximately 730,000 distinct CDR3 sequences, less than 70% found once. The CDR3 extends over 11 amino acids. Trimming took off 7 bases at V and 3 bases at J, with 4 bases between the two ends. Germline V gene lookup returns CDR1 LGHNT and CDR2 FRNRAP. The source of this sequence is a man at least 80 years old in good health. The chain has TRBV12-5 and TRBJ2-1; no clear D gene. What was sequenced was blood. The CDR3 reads CASVLYNEQFF. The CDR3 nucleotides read TGTGCTAGTGTCCTCTACAATGAGCAGTTCTTC.